This T cell receptor (beta chain) was sequenced in a study of cytomegalovirus exposure and HLA in healthy donors. General study results and limits: CMV antigen specificity was confirmed in vitro for a few CMV-associated chains. The tendency of first-cohort TCR clusters to co-occur in the 120 validation repertoires was identified by a subsequent analysis. A list of around 150 TCR beta chains associated with cytomegalovirus was given.

As concerns this clone: Its antigen is as yet unknown.

The donors formed part of the roughly 110-subject validation cohort, distinct from the approximately 670-subject first cohort. The repertoire was sequenced with immunoSEQ multiplex PCR; TCRdb's copy has only in-frame clones and lacks some. The data contain about 140,000 clones, roughly 86% of them singletons. The receptor was isolated from a man between 18 and 29 years old in good health and CMV-seropositive. The sequencing input was PBMCs.

The CDR3 loop reads CASSPRRVSGGELFF. For the CDR3, the DNA is TGTGCCAGTAGCCCACGGAGGGTGTCGGGCGGGGAGCTGTTTTTT. V usage is TRBV19 and J usage is TRBJ2-2; possibly TRBD2 for D (6 bases). Trimming shortened V by 6 bases and J by 7 bases, and 18 bases separated the two germline ends. Germline V gene data show CDR1 as LNHDA and CDR2 as SQIVND (reference sequence). This CDR3 contains 15 residues.